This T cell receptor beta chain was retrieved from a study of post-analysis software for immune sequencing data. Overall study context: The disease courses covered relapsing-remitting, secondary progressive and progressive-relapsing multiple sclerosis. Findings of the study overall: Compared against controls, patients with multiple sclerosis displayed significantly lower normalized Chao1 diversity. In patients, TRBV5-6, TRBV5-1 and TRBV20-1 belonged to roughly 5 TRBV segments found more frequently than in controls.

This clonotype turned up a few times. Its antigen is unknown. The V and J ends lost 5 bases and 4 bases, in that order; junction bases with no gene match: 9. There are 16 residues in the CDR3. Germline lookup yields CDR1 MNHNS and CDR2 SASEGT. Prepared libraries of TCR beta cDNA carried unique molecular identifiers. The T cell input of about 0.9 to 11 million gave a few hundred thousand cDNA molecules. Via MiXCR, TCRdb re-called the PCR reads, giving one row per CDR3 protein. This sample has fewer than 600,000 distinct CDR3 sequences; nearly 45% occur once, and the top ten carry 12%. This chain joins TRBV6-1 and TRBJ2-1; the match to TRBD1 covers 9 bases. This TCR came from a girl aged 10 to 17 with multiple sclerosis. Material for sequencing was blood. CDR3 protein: CASSLGGQGGYNEQFF. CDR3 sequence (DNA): TGTGCCAGCAGTCTGGGGGGACAGGGAGGGTACAATGAGCAGTTCTTC.